This T cell receptor beta chain appears in the sequencing data of a study of cytomegalovirus exposure and HLA in healthy donors. General study results and limits: High specificity and sensitivity for cytomegalovirus status were reported for the classifier.

The assay was immunoSEQ multiplex PCR, and TCRdb's table has in-frame clones only and misses some. The repertoire has about 89,000 clones, roughly 83% of them found once; the top ten carry around 10%. With V trimmed by 2 bases and J by 6 bases, 3 bases remained unmatched. CDR1 is SQVTM and CDR2 is ANQGSEA in the germline V gene. This CDR3 spans 12 amino acids. About this clone itself: Its antigen is not identified.

The rearrangement joins TRBV29-1 to TRBJ1-2, with 7 positions matching TRBD1. The source is a woman aged 18-30 years in good health and CMV-seropositive. Material for sequencing was PBMCs. The CDR3 sequence: CSVERGGDGYTF. The CDR3 DNA reads TGCAGCGTTGAAAGAGGGGGCGATGGCTACACCTTC.